These 21 T cell receptor beta chains came from one sample sequenced in a study of identical twins. Using its own MiXCR run on the 5' RACE reads, TCRdb lists one record per CDR3 protein. The sample includes some 690,000 distinct CDR3 sequences, 21% of them seen just once. The data were also submitted as part of a second study, on T cells expressing NK-cell markers.

Sequenced sample: PBMCs. These receptors all come from a woman in her late teens or twenties in good health.

CDR3: CASSETRDNSYEQYF. DNA of the CDR3: TGTGCCAGCAGTGAAACCCGGGACAACTCCTACGAGCAGTACTTC. The chain carries TRBV25-1 and TRBJ2-7, with D possibly matching TRBD1 (6 bases). The CDR3 runs 15 residues. Germline-derived CDR1 and CDR2 are MGHDK and SYGVNS. V lost 2 bases and J lost 0, with 11 bases in between.

In its sample, this clonotype was seen a few times. This chain uses TRBV10-2 with TRBJ2-1; D tentatively reads TRBD1 or TRBD2 (5 bases each). The CDR3 consists of 16 residues. Deletions cut 5 bases from V and 6 bases from J, with 20 bases between. The germline gives CDR1 WSHSY, CDR2 SAAADI. The CDR3 sequence is CASSKRQGVMVNEQFF. The CDR3 DNA reads as TGCGCCAGCAGTAAGAGGCAGGGAGTGATGGTCAATGAGCAGTTCTTC.

The table lists this clonotype with a count of one. The V call is TRBV9, the J call TRBJ2-2; maybe TRBD1 (6 bases). V lost 4 bases and J lost 3, with 13 bases in between. The CDR3 is made up of 15 amino acids. Germline CDR1 is SGDLS and CDR2 is YYNGEE. This CDR3 reads CASSSSGGDTGELFF. The CDR3 coding sequence is TGTGCCAGCAGCTCCTCTGGGGGCGACACCGGGGAGCTGTTTTTT. Together with reference TRBV9 and TRBJ2-2, the CDR3 gives the full variable domain: DSGVTQTPKHLITATGQRVTLRCSPRSGDLSVYWYQQSLDQGLQFLIQYYNGEERAKGNILERFSAQQFPDLHSELNLSSLELGDSALYFCASSSSGGDTGELFFGEGSRLTVL.

At least ten counts were recorded for this clonotype. The chain couples TRBV7-2 to TRBJ2-7, with D possibly matching TRBD2 (5 bases). This CDR3 region has 13 residues. Trimming left V 6 bases short and J 5 bases short, with 14 bases between. Germline V lookup: CDR1 SGHTA, CDR2 FQGNSA. In DNA, the CDR3 is TGTGCCAGCAGTCCCCGGACGGGGAACGAGCAGTACTTC. Its protein product is CASSPRTGNEQYF.

The chain links TRBV5-1 to TRBJ1-1, with TRBD1 matching 8 bases. The CDR3 totals 13 residues. CDR1 is SGHRS, CDR2 YFSETQ, per germline. The V and J ends lost 4 bases and 7 bases, in that order; junction bases with no gene match: 6. CDR3 sequence: CASSADRGNEAFF. CDR3 nucleotides: TGCGCCAGCAGCGCCGACAGGGGTAATGAAGCTTTCTTT. Full variable domain (missing parts from reference TRBV5-1 and TRBJ1-1): KAGVTQTPRYLIKTRGQQVTLSCSPISGHRSVSWYQQTPGQGLQFLFEYFSETQRNKGNFPGRFSGRQFSNSRSEMNVSTLELGDSALYLCASSADRGNEAFFGQGTRLTVV.

V is TRBV20-1 and J is TRBJ2-3; no definite D call. V lost 3 bases and J lost 4, with 11 bases in between. CDR1 DFQATT and CDR2 SNEGSKA come from the germline V gene (reference sequence). The CDR3 has 13 residues. The CDR3 sequence is CSASLGVADTQYF. CDR3 DNA sequence: TGCAGTGCTAGTCTTGGGGTTGCAGATACGCAGTATTTT.

The V and J genes are TRBV30 and TRBJ2-5; D possibly matches TRBD1 or TRBD2 (5 bases each). Germline V gives CDR1 GTSNPN, CDR2 SVGIG (reference sequence). This CDR3 has 12 residues. Trimming shortened V by 5 bases and J by 7 bases, and 14 bases separated the two germline ends. Written as DNA, the CDR3 is TGTGCCTGGGTGGGACCCACGAGGACCCAGTACTTC. Translating gives CAWVGPTRTQYF.

There are a few counts of this clonotype. The chain links TRBV10-3 to TRBJ1-3; a possible D gene is TRBD1 (5 bases). CDR3 size: 15 residues. Trimming took off 8 bases at V and 0 bases at J, with 14 bases between the two ends. CDR1 is ENHRY and CDR2 is SYGVKD in the germline V gene. The CDR3 DNA reads as TGTGCCATCGGGGGTCCGGGGGACTCTGGAAACACCATATATTTT. Encoded protein: CAIGGPGDSGNTIYF.

The rearrangement uses TRBV4-3 and TRBJ2-1; D gene uncertain. V was pared by 1 base and J by 7 bases, with 8 bases between. CDR3 size: 13 residues. The germline gives CDR1 LGHNA, CDR2 YSLEER. The CDR3 loop is CASSQVWVNEQFF. CDR3 nucleotides: TGCGCCAGCAGCCAAGTTTGGGTAAATGAGCAGTTCTTC.

This clonotype has only a few counts. The chain links TRBV5-6 to TRBJ1-5; D is unclear. V lost 2 bases to trimming and J lost 5 bases, with 14 bases between them. The CDR3 runs 15 residues. Looked up from germline, CDR1 is SGHDT and CDR2 is YYEEEE. The CDR3 sequence is CASSFLRTLDQPQHF. Here the CDR3 DNA reads TGTGCCAGCAGCTTTCTACGGACCCTCGATCAGCCCCAGCATTTT.

Only a few counts were recorded for this clonotype. The rearrangement uses TRBV7-8 and TRBJ1-6; maybe TRBD1 (5 bases). The CDR3 runs 14 residues. Germline lookup yields CDR1 SGHVS and CDR2 FQNEAQ. Trimming left V 5 bases short and J 9 bases short, with 14 bases between. The CDR3 coding sequence is TGTGCCAGCAGCCCTAACCGGCAGGGTTCACCCCTCCACTTT. It yields the protein CASSPNRQGSPLHF.

This clonotype was found a few times. The chain carries TRBV12-3 or TRBV12-4 and TRBJ1-1; no firm D call. The CDR3 consists of 12 residues. V dropped 6 bases and J dropped 3 bases, with 8 bases sitting between them. CDR3 region: CASRLLYTEAFF. The CDR3 DNA reads TGTGCCAGCAGGTTACTATACACTGAAGCTTTCTTT.

The chain uses TRBV7-6 and TRBJ2-7; 9 bases match TRBD2. The junction had 7 bases not matched to a gene; V was cut back by 3 bases and J by 7 bases. The CDR3 is made up of 14 amino acids. Germline loops: CDR1 SGHVS, CDR2 FNYEAQ. The CDR3 bases are TGTGCCAGCAGCTTTGGCGGGGGGGACTGGGAGCAGTACTTC. It is translated as CASSFGGGDWEQYF.

The chain uses TRBV12-3 or TRBV12-4 and TRBJ1-1, with D unresolved. The V and J ends lost 6 bases and 5 bases respectively, with 10 bases between them. The CDR3 is made up of 12 amino acids. The CDR3 reads CASRSGWTEAFF. DNA for the CDR3: TGTGCCAGCAGGTCTGGATGGACTGAAGCTTTCTTT.

The chain uses TRBV10-3 and TRBJ1-2; no clear D. This CDR3 spans 13 amino acids. Looked up from germline, CDR1 is ENHRY and CDR2 is SYGVKD. Trimming removed 4 bases at V and 2 bases at J, with 8 bases between. CDR3 protein: CAISGVQNYGYTF. The CDR3 DNA follows: TGTGCCATCAGTGGTGTCCAAAACTATGGCTACACCTTC.

The chain has TRBV6-2 or TRBV6-3 and TRBJ2-1, with TRBD2 matching over 8 bases. Germline assignment: CDR1 MNHEY and CDR2 SVGEGT. With V trimmed by 10 bases and J by 2 bases, 22 bases remained unmatched. The CDR3 sequence is 19 residues long. The CDR3 loop reads CATNAGPASGSVTYNEQFF. CDR3 sequence (DNA): TGTGCCACCAATGCCGGACCGGCAAGCGGGAGTGTAACCTACAATGAGCAGTTCTTC.

The CDR3: CASSVEGGDKNIQYF. The CDR3 DNA sequence: TGTGCCAGCAGCGTAGAGGGAGGGGACAAAAACATTCAGTACTTC. The J gene is TRBJ2-4, the V gene TRBV9, with 7 positions matching TRBD2. The trim removed 0 bases at V and 3 bases at J, leaving 3 bases unmatched. The CDR3 length is 15 residues. CDR1 is SGDLS, CDR2 YYNGEE, per germline.

This clonotype was counted only a few times. One end of the junction fails to match germline, which may point to a read error. The chain employs TRBV7-7 and TRBJ2-5; the D gene is possibly TRBD2 (6 bases). This CDR3 has 14 amino acids. Looked up from germline, CDR1 is SSHAT and CDR2 is FNYEAQ (reference sequence). The CDR3 DNA reads TGTGCTAGCAGTACTGGGGAGAGCGGGGAGACCCAGTACTTC. It is translated as CASSTGESGETQYF.

Worth noting for this clonotype: Sequence at one end of the junction differs from germline and may be a read error. The chain couples TRBV12-3 or TRBV12-4 to TRBJ2-3; 12 positions agree with TRBD2. The CDR3 loop spans 15 amino acids. This CDR3 reads CASSLAGGQADTQYF. CDR3 DNA: TGTGCCAGCAGTCTAGCGGGGGGGCAGGCAGATACGCAGTATTTT.

The rearrangement joins TRBV10-2 to TRBJ2-1; D gene ambiguous. This CDR3 has 13 residues. Trimming removed 3 bases from V and 6 bases from J, with 9 bases in between. Germline values: CDR1 WSHSY, CDR2 SAAADI. CDR3 in amino acids: CASSDPGTNEQFF. CDR3 in DNA: TGCGCCAGCAGTGACCCTGGAACCAATGAGCAGTTCTTC.

This sequence joins TRBV7-6 and TRBJ2-1; 7 positions agree with TRBD2. V shed 1 base and J 0 bases; nucleotides not matched to a gene: 3. The CDR3 has 16 amino acids. Germline-derived CDR1 and CDR2 are SGHVS and FNYEAQ. CDR3 in amino acids: CASSLVTGGSYNEQFF. CDR3 DNA: TGTGCCAGCAGCTTAGTAACGGGGGGCTCCTACAATGAGCAGTTCTTC.